This T cell receptor (beta chain) was documented in a study of blood T cell repertoires in COVID-19. Study-level background: The samples span acute and convalescent COVID-19 from the United States, Italy and Spain. PBMCs, B-cell-depleted T cells, or T cells provided the cDNA or gDNA that made up the material.

V shed 3 bases and J shed 3 bases, with 12 bases lying between them. The CDR3 is 14 amino acids. CDR1 SNHLY and CDR2 FYNNEI come from the germline V gene. Profiled with immunoSEQ multiplex PCR; TCRdb holds only in-frame clones, not every one. The sample has 65,000 to 70,000 clones, about 83% seen once; the top ten hold about 24%. The clonotype originates from a human donor in a cohort sampled during active COVID-19. Material for sequencing was peripheral blood. J is TRBJ2-7 and V is TRBV2; D perhaps matches TRBD2 (5 bases). The CDR3 sequence: CASSDSPGDYEQYF. The CDR3 DNA reads as TGTGCCAGCAGTGATTCTCCCGGGGACTACGAGCAGTACTTC. The whole variable domain, filled in from reference TRBV2 and TRBJ2-7, reads EPEVTQTPSHQVTQMGQEVILRCVPISNHLYFYWYRQILGQKVEFLVSFYNNEISEKSEIFDDQFSVERPDGSNFTLKIRSTKLEDSAMYFCASSDSPGDYEQYFGPGTRLTVT.